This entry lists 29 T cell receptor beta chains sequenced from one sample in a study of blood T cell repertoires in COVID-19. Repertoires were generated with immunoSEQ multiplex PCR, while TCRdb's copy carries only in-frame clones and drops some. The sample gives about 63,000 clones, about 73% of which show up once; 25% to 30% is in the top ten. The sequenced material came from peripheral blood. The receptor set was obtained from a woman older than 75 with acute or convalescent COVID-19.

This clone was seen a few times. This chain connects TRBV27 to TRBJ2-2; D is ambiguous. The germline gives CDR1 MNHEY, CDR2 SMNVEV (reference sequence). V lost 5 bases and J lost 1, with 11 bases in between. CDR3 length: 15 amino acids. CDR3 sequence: CASSRVTGNTGELFF. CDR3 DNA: TGTGCCAGCAGTCGGGTGACGGGGAACACCGGGGAGCTGTTTTTT.

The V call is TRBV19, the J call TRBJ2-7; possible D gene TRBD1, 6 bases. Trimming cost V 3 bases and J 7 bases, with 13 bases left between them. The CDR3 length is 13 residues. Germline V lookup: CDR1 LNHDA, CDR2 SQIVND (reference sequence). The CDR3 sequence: CASSISGTPEQYF. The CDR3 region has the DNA TGTGCCAGTAGTATCTCCGGGACACCAGAGCAGTACTTC.

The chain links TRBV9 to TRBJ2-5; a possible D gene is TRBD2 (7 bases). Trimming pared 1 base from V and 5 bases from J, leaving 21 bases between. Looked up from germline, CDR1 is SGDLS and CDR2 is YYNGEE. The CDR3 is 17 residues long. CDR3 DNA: TGTGCCAGCAGCGTAAGGGGGGCTAGCGGCTTCGGGGAGACCCAGTACTTC. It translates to CASSVRGASGFGETQYF.

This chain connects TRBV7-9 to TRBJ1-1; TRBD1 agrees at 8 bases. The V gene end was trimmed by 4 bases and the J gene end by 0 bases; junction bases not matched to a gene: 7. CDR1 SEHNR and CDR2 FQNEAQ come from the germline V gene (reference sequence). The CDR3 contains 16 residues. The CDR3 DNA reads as TGTGCCAGCAGCTCCACAGGGGGGATCTTGAACACTGAAGCTTTCTTT. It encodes CASSSTGGILNTEAFF.

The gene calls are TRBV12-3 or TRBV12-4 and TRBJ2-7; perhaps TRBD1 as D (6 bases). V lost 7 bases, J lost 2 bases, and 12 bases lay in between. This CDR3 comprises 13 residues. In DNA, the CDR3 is TGTGCCAGCACCCTGACAGGCACCTACGAGCAGTACTTC. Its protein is CASTLTGTYEQYF.

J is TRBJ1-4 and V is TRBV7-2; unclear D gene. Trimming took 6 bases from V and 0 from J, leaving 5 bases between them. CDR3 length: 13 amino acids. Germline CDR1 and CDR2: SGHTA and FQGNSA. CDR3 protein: CASSRATNEKLFF. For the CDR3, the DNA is TGTGCCAGCAGTCGTGCAACTAATGAAAAACTGTTTTTT. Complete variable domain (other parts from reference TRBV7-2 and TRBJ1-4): GAGVSQSPSNKVTEKGKDVELRCDPISGHTALYWYRQSLGQGLEFLIYFQGNSAPDKSGLPSDRFSAERTGGSVSTLTIQRTQQEDSAVYLCASSRATNEKLFFGSGTQLSVL.

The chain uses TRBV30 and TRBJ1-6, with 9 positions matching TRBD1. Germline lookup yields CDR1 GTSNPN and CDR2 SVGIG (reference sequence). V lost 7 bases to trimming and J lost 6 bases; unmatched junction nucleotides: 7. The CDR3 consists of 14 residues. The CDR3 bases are TGTGCCTTAGGCCGGGACAGGGTTAATTCACCCCTCCACTTT. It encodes CALGRDRVNSPLHF.

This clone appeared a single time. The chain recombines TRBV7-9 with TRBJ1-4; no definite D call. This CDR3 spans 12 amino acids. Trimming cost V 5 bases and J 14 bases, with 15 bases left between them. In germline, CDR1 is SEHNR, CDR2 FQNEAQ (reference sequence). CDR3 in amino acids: CASSPPQPGLFF. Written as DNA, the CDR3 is TGTGCCAGCAGCCCCCCCCAGCCGGGGCTGTTTTTT.

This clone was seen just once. DNA of the CDR3: TGTGCCAGCATCTTTAGGGGGTTACCGGGCCAGCCCCAGCATTTT. Translation: CASIFRGLPGQPQHF. The chain combines TRBV28 with TRBJ1-5, with D possibly matching TRBD1 (6 bases). V lost 7 bases and J lost 7, with 20 bases in between. This CDR3 has 15 amino acids. Per the germline V gene, CDR1 is MDHEN and CDR2 is SYDVKM.

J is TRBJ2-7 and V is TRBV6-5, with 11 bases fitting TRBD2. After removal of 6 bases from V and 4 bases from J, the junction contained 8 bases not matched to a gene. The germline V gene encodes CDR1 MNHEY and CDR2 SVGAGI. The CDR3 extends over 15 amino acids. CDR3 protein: CASRKTSGASYEQYF. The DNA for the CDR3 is TGTGCCAGCAGGAAGACTAGCGGGGCCTCGTACGAGCAGTACTTC.

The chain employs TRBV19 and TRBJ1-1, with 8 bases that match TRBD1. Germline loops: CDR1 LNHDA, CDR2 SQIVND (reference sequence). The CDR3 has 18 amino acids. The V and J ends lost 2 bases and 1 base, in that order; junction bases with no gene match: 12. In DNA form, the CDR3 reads TGTGCCAGTAGTATACAGGGGGCCGCCTATAATCCGAACACTGAAGCTTTCTTT. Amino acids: CASSIQGAAYNPNTEAFF.

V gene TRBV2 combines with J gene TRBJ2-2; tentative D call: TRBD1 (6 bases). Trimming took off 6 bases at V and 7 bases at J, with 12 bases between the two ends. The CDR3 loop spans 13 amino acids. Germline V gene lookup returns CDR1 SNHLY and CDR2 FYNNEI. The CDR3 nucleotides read TGTGCCAGCAGGAACAGGGTCGGCGGGGAGCTGTTTTTT. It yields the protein CASRNRVGGELFF. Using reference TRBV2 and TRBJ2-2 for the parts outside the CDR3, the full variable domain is EPEVTQTPSHQVTQMGQEVILRCVPISNHLYFYWYRQILGQKVEFLVSFYNNEISEKSEIFDDQFSVERPDGSNFTLKIRSTKLEDSAMYFCASRNRVGGELFFGEGSRLTVL.

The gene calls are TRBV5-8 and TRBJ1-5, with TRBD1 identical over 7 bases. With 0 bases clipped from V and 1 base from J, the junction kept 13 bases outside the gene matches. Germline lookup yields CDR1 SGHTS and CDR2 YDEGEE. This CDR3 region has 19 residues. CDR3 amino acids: CASSLDLRGPGPSNQPQHF. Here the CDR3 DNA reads TGTGCCAGCAGCTTGGACCTTAGGGGGCCCGGGCCGAGCAATCAGCCCCAGCATTTT.

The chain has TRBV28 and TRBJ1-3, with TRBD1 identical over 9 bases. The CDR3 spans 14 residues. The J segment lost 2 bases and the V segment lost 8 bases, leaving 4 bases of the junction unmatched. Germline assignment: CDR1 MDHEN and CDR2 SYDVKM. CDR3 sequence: CASRTGETGNTIYF. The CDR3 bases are TGTGCCAGCCGGACAGGGGAGACTGGAAACACCATATATTTT.

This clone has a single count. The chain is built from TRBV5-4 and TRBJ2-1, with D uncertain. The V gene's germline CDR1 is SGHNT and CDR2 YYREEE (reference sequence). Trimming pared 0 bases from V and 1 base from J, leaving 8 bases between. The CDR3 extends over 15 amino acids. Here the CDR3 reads CASSLGAISYNEQFF. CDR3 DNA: TGTGCCAGCAGCTTGGGGGCGATTTCCTACAATGAGCAGTTCTTC.

The CDR3 is CASSPNRDRGFNEQYF. DNA of the CDR3: TGTGCCAGCAGCCCCAACCGGGACAGGGGGTTCAACGAGCAGTACTTC. The chain is built from TRBV7-9 and TRBJ2-7, with TRBD1 matching over 11 bases. Germline V gives CDR1 SEHNR, CDR2 FQNEAQ (reference sequence). CDR3 length equals 16 residues. The J segment lost 5 bases and the V segment lost 5 bases, leaving 11 bases of the junction unmatched.

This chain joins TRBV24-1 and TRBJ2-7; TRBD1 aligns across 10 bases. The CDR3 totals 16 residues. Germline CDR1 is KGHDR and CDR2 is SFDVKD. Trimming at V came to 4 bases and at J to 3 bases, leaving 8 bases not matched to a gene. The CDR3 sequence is CATSESLGQGLYEQYF. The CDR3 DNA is TGTGCCACCAGTGAATCTCTGGGACAGGGGCTCTACGAGCAGTACTTC.

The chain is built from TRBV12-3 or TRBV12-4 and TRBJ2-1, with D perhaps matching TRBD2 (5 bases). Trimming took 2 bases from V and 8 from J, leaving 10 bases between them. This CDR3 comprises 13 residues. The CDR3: CASSLIDGDEQFF. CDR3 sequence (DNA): TGTGCCAGCAGTTTAATTGACGGGGATGAGCAGTTCTTC.

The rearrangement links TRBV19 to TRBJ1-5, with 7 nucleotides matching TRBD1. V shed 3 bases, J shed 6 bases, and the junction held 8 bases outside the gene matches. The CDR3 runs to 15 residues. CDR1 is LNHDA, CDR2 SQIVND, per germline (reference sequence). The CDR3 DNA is TGTGCCAGTAGTATTGACAGGGATATCGGTCAGCCCCAGCATTTT. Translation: CASSIDRDIGQPQHF.

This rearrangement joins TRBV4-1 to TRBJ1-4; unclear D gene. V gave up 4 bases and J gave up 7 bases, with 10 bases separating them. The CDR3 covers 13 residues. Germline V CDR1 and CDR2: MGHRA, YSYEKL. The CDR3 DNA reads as TGCGCCAGCAGCCTCCTTGCGGGTGAAAAACTGTTTTTT. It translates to CASSLLAGEKLFF.

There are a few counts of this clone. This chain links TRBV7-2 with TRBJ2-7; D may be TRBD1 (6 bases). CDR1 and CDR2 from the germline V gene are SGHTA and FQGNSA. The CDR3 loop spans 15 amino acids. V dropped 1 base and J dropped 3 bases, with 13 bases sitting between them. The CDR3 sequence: CASSLGSEGVYEQYF. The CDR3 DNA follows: TGTGCCAGCAGCTTAGGATCCGAGGGGGTCTACGAGCAGTACTTC. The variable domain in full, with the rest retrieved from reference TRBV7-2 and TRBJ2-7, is GAGVSQSPSNKVTEKGKDVELRCDPISGHTALYWYRQSLGQGLEFLIYFQGNSAPDKSGLPSDRFSAERTGGSVSTLTIQRTQQEDSAVYLCASSLGSEGVYEQYFGPGTRLTVT.

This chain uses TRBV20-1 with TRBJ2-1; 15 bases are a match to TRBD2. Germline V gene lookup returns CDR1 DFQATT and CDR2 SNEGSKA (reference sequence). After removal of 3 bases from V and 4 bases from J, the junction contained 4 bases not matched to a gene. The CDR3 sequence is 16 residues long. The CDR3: CSASRGLAGGYNEQFF. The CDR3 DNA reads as TGCAGTGCTAGTCGAGGACTAGCGGGAGGGTACAATGAGCAGTTCTTC.

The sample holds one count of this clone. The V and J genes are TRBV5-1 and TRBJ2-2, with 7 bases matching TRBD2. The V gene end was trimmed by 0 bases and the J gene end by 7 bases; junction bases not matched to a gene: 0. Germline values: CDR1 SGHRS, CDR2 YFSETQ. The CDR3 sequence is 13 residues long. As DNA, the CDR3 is TGCGCCAGCAGCTTGGCGGGAGGCGGGGAGCTGTTTTTT. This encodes CASSLAGGGELFF.

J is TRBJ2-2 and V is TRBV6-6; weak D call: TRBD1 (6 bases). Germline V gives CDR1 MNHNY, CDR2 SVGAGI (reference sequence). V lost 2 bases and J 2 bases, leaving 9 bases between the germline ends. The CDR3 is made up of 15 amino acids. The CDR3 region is CASSYGTRNTGELFF. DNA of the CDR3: TGTGCCAGCAGTTACGGGACAAGAAACACCGGGGAGCTGTTTTTT.

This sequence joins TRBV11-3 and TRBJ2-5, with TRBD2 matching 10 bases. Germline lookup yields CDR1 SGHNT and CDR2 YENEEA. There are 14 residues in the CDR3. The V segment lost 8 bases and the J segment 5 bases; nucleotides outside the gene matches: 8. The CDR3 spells CASQLAGVEETQYF. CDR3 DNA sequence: TGTGCCAGCCAGCTAGCGGGAGTGGAGGAGACCCAGTACTTC.

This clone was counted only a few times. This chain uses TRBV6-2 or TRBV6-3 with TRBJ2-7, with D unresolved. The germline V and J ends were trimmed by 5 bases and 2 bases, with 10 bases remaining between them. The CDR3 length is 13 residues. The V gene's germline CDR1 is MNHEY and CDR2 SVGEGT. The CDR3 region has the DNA TGTGCCAGCAGTCGAACTCTTACCTACGAGCAGTACTTC. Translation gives CASSRTLTYEQYF.

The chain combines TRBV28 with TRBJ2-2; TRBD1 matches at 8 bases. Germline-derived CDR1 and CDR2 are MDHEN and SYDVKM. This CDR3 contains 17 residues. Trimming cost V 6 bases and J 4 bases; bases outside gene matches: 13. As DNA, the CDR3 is TGTGCCAGCAGCATTCCCTTTGGACAGGGAACCACCGGGGAGCTGTTTTTT. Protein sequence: CASSIPFGQGTTGELFF. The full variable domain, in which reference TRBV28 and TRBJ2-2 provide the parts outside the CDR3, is DVKVTQSSRYLVKRTGEKVFLECVQDMDHENMFWYRQDPGLGLRLIYFSYDVKMKEKGDIPEGYSVSREKKERFSLILESASTNQTSMYLCASSIPFGQGTTGELFFGEGSRLTVL.

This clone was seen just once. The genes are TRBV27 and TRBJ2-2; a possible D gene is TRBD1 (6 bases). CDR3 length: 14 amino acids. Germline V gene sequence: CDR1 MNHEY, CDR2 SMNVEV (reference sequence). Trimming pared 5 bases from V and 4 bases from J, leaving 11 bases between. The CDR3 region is CASSTQGFTGELFF. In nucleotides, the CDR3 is TGTGCCAGCAGTACACAGGGATTCACCGGGGAGCTGTTTTTT.

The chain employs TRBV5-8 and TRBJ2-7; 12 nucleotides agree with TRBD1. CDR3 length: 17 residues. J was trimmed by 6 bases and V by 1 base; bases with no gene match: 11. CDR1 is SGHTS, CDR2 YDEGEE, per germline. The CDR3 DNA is TGTGCCAGCAGCTTGAGACCCGGGGGGACAGGGGGCAGCGAGCAGTACTTC. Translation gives CASSLRPGGTGGSEQYF. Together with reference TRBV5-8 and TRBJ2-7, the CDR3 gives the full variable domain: EAGVTQSPTHLIKTRGQQATLRCSPISGHTSVYWYQQALGLGLQFLLWYDEGEERNRGNFPPRFSGRQFPNYSSELNVNALELEDSALYLCASSLRPGGTGGSEQYFGPGTRLTVT.